This T cell receptor beta chain appears in the sequencing data of a study of CD8 T cells in ankylosing spondylitis. Study-wide findings and caveats: Prior literature has documented some motif variants in synovial fluid and blood from reactive arthritis. In ankylosing spondylitis blood, a motif of several highly homologous TCR beta variants appeared characteristic. Disease-linked clones reportedly showed significant enrichment in matched ankylosing spondylitis synovial fluid.

This clonotype was seen a few times. Its cognate antigen is unknown. The CDR3 runs to 14 residues. CDR1 and CDR2 from the germline V gene are SGHTA and FQGNSA. Trimming removed 7 bases from V and 4 bases from J, with 14 bases in between. Generation of TCR beta libraries employed quantitative 5'-RACE incorporating molecular barcodes. TCRdb fed the 5' RACE reads into MiXCR, producing one record per CDR3 protein. This sample yields over 600,000 distinct CDR3 sequences, of which around 20% are seen a single time; 15% to 20% belongs to the top ten. V usage is TRBV7-2 and J usage is TRBJ1-5; D might be TRBD1 (5 bases). The sequenced sample consisted of blood, either unsorted or a sorted T cell fraction (not recorded which). The sequence derives from a male donor with ankylosing spondylitis. This chain's CDR3 is CASIQRAGNQPQHF. In nucleotides, the CDR3 is TGTGCCAGCATCCAAAGGGCAGGGAATCAGCCCCAGCATTTT.